The 22 T cell receptor beta chains below all came from one sample that was sequenced in a study of blood T cell repertoires in COVID-19. TCRdb's copy holds only in-frame clones and misses some; the assay was immunoSEQ multiplex PCR. In the table there are approximately 300,000 clones, about 85% of which are singletons. The sequencing input was peripheral blood. The source of these receptors is a man between 18 and 29 years old with active or convalescent COVID-19.

The V call is TRBV7-9, the J call TRBJ1-1; no clear D. There are 14 residues in the CDR3. Per the germline V gene, CDR1 is SEHNR and CDR2 is FQNEAQ (reference sequence). Trimming pared 2 bases from V and 2 bases from J, leaving 9 bases between. The CDR3 is CASSLSRSNTEAFF. For the CDR3, the DNA is TGTGCCAGCAGCTTATCCCGGTCAAACACTGAAGCTTTCTTT.

The chain is built from TRBV27 and TRBJ2-1; 13 positions agree with TRBD2. Trimming at V came to 6 bases and at J to 4 bases, leaving 6 bases not matched to a gene. Germline V gene lookup returns CDR1 MNHEY and CDR2 SMNVEV (reference sequence). The CDR3 contains 16 residues. CDR3 coding DNA: TGTGCCAGCAGGACTAGCGGGGGGCCAGAATACAATGAGCAGTTCTTC. Residues: CASRTSGGPEYNEQFF.

The J gene is TRBJ2-3, the V gene TRBV4-3; D remains ambiguous. CDR3 length: 12 residues. Germline-derived CDR1 and CDR2 are LGHNA and YSLEER. V lost 4 bases to trimming and J lost 10 bases, with 12 bases between them. CDR3 DNA: TGCGCCAGCAGCCCAGAGCGAGGAGCGCAGTATTTT. Translation gives CASSPERGAQYF.

The chain recombines TRBV19 with TRBJ2-1; TRBD2 agrees at 8 bases. Trimming at V came to 7 bases and at J to 2 bases, leaving 7 bases not matched to a gene. Germline V lookup: CDR1 LNHDA, CDR2 SQIVND (reference sequence). This CDR3 is built from 15 residues. The CDR3 is CASKTGTSAYNEQFF. DNA for the CDR3: TGTGCCAGTAAGACGGGGACTAGTGCCTACAATGAGCAGTTCTTC.

The chain recombines TRBV9 with TRBJ2-2; TRBD1 matches 9 bases. V lost 1 base to trimming and J lost 5 bases; unmatched junction nucleotides: 12. CDR1 SGDLS and CDR2 YYNGEE come from the germline V gene. The length of the CDR3 is 18 residues. The CDR3 reads CASSVLPGQGWRTGELFF. CDR3 sequence (DNA): TGTGCCAGCAGCGTACTTCCGGGACAGGGCTGGCGAACCGGGGAGCTGTTTTTT.

This chain joins TRBV5-1 and TRBJ1-4; the match to TRBD1 covers 7 bases. With 2 bases clipped from V and 7 bases from J, the junction kept 5 bases outside the gene matches. Germline V lookup: CDR1 SGHRS, CDR2 YFSETQ. The CDR3 has 14 residues. The CDR3 coding sequence is TGCGCCAGCAGCTTCGGGACAGTCTCTGAAAAACTGTTTTTT. This codes for CASSFGTVSEKLFF.

This chain joins TRBV5-1 and TRBJ2-7; 10 nucleotides line up with TRBD2. The V segment lost 3 bases and the J segment 3 bases; nucleotides outside the gene matches: 3. Germline CDR1 reads SGHRS; CDR2 reads YFSETQ. This CDR3 region has 14 residues. DNA of the CDR3: TGCGCCAGCAGCTCCAAGCGGGAGGGCTACGAGCAGTACTTC. As protein: CASSSKREGYEQYF. Supplemented by reference TRBV5-1 and TRBJ2-7, the full variable domain reads KAGVTQTPRYLIKTRGQQVTLSCSPISGHRSVSWYQQTPGQGLQFLFEYFSETQRNKGNFPGRFSGRQFSNSRSEMNVSTLELGDSALYLCASSSKREGYEQYFGPGTRLTVT.

The rearrangement links TRBV11-3 to TRBJ2-7; maybe TRBD1 (6 bases). Trimming left V 4 bases short and J 4 bases short, with 17 bases between. This CDR3 is built from 15 residues. CDR1 is SGHNT, CDR2 YENEEA, per germline. The CDR3 DNA follows: TGTGCCAGCAGCTACAGGGATGGGGTAGGGTACGAGCAGTACTTC. Translating it yields CASSYRDGVGYEQYF. The full variable domain, with the rest looked up from reference TRBV11-3 and TRBJ2-7, is EAGVVQSPRYKIIEKKQPVAFWCNPISGHNTLYWYLQNLGQGPELLIRYENEEAVDDSQLPKDRFSAERLKGVDSTLKIQPAELGDSAVYLCASSYRDGVGYEQYFGPGTRLTVT.

The gene calls are TRBV10-3 and TRBJ1-3; D is unclear. There are 14 residues in the CDR3. V dropped 6 bases and J dropped 0 bases, with 9 bases sitting between them. Germline CDR1 and CDR2: ENHRY and SYGVKD. CDR3 DNA sequence: TGTGCCATCAGAGACTCGAGCTCTGGAAACACCATATATTTT. This gives the protein CAIRDSSSGNTIYF.

The V gene is TRBV24-1, the J gene TRBJ1-5; D gene unclear. V lost 0 bases, J lost 7 bases, and 9 bases lay in between. Germline V lookup: CDR1 KGHDR, CDR2 SFDVKD. The CDR3 length is 14 residues. The DNA of the CDR3 is TGTGCCACCAGTGATTTGTGGTCGGGGCAGCCCCAGCATTTT. Protein sequence: CATSDLWSGQPQHF.

This clone occurred once. This rearrangement joins TRBV11-2 to TRBJ2-2; possible D gene TRBD2, 7 bases. This CDR3 is 17 amino acids long. Germline-derived CDR1 and CDR2 are SGHAT and FQNNGV. V was cut by 3 bases and J by 4 bases, with 18 bases left in between. For the CDR3, the DNA is TGTGCCAGCAGCTTCCCAAGCGGCGGGGGCTTCACCGGGGAGCTGTTTTTT. This sequence encodes CASSFPSGGGFTGELFF.

This clone has a handful of counts. The V call is TRBV7-9, the J call TRBJ2-1; D possibly corresponds to TRBD2 (6 bases). The V and J ends lost 1 base and 9 bases respectively, with 10 bases between them. The germline CDR1 and CDR2 sequences are SEHNR and FQNEAQ (reference sequence). This CDR3 is 13 amino acids long. CDR3 nucleotide sequence: TGTGCCAGCAGCTTAGGTCTAGCGATTGAGCAGTTCTTC. Translating gives CASSLGLAIEQFF.

The chain has TRBV4-1 and TRBJ1-5; the match to TRBD1 covers 7 bases. The length of the CDR3 is 15 residues. CDR1 MGHRA and CDR2 YSYEKL come from the germline V gene. J gave up 3 bases and V 2 bases, and 4 bases lay outside the gene matches. CDR3 amino acids: CASSQTGQLNQPQHF. CDR3 sequence (DNA): TGCGCCAGCAGCCAAACGGGACAGCTCAATCAGCCCCAGCATTTT.

The chain links TRBV9 to TRBJ1-4; no reliable D call. Germline assignment: CDR1 SGDLS and CDR2 YYNGEE. The ends were cut back, 3 bases at V and 6 bases at J, with 18 bases in the middle. The CDR3 loop spans 16 amino acids. The CDR3 reads CASSGELAGTDEKLFF. In DNA, the CDR3 is TGTGCCAGCAGCGGGGAGTTAGCAGGTACCGATGAAAAACTGTTTTTT.

DNA of the CDR3: TGTGCCAGCTCACCGTCCAGGACATCGAACACTGAAGCTTTCTTT. Translating it yields CASSPSRTSNTEAFF. The gene calls are TRBV18 and TRBJ1-1, with D possibly matching TRBD1 (5 bases). The CDR3 has 15 amino acids. From germline, CDR1 is KGHSH and CDR2 LQKENI. V lost 3 bases and J 1 base, leaving 12 bases between the germline ends.

This sequence joins TRBV4-2 and TRBJ2-1; D is undetermined. CDR3 length: 14 amino acids. V dropped 4 bases and J dropped 6 bases, with 13 bases sitting between them. The germline V gene encodes CDR1 LGHNA and CDR2 YNFKEQ. This chain's CDR3 is CASSPPAPGNEQFF. For the CDR3, the DNA is TGTGCCAGCAGCCCCCCGGCTCCGGGCAATGAGCAGTTCTTC.

The V call is TRBV3-1 (or the pseudogene TRBV3-2), the J call TRBJ1-4; 11 bases map to TRBD1. J lost 9 bases, V lost 4 bases, and 16 bases had no gene match. The CDR3 consists of 18 residues. The germline gives CDR1 LGHDT, CDR2 YNNKEL (reference sequence). The CDR3: CASSPSGTGGPEGKKLFF. CDR3 coding DNA: TGTGCCAGCAGCCCATCCGGGACAGGGGGTCCGGAGGGTAAAAAACTGTTTTTT.

The rearrangement links TRBV6-5 to TRBJ1-1, with TRBD1 matching over 9 bases. The germline CDR1 and CDR2 sequences are MNHEY and SVGAGI. V trimming: 6 bases; J trimming: 5 bases; junction bases outside the gene matches: 7. The CDR3 length is 14 residues. The CDR3: CASSHGTGITEAFF. In DNA, the CDR3 is TGTGCCAGCAGCCACGGGACAGGGATTACTGAAGCTTTCTTT.

The chain recombines TRBV11-2 with TRBJ1-1, with 8 bases identical to TRBD1. V gave up 5 bases and J gave up 5 bases; unmatched junction bases: 10. There are 15 residues in the CDR3. Germline V lookup: CDR1 SGHAT, CDR2 FQNNGV. The CDR3 DNA is TGTGCCAGCAGCCCCGGGGACAGGAGTTGGACTGAAGCTTTCTTT. The encoded protein is CASSPGDRSWTEAFF.

The chain recombines TRBV13 with TRBJ2-4, with D possibly being TRBD1 (6 bases). Trimming took 4 bases from V and 8 from J, leaving 18 bases between them. The CDR3 contains 15 residues. The germline CDR1 and CDR2 sequences are PRHDT and FYEKMQ (reference sequence). The CDR3 bases are TGTGCCAGCAGCTCCACTGGGGGCGAGAGGGACATTCAGTACTTC. Translating gives CASSSTGGERDIQYF.

V is TRBV18 and J is TRBJ2-5; a weak D match, TRBD1 (6 bases). The CDR3 has 15 residues. Trimming shortened V by 3 bases and J by 2 bases, and 13 bases separated the two germline ends. CDR1 KGHSH and CDR2 LQKENI come from the germline V gene. DNA for the CDR3: TGTGCCAGCTCACCCCGAAACGGACAGCAAGAGACCCAGTACTTC. It codes for CASSPRNGQQETQYF.

The rearrangement uses TRBV6-5 and TRBJ1-4, with D possibly TRBD1 on 6 matching bases. Trimming removed 6 bases from V and 6 bases from J, with 14 bases in between. CDR3 length: 14 amino acids. Per germline, CDR1 MNHEY and CDR2 SVGAGI. In DNA form, the CDR3 reads TGTGCCAGCAGACAAACAGGGTATGATGAAAAACTGTTTTTT. Translation gives CASRQTGYDEKLFF.